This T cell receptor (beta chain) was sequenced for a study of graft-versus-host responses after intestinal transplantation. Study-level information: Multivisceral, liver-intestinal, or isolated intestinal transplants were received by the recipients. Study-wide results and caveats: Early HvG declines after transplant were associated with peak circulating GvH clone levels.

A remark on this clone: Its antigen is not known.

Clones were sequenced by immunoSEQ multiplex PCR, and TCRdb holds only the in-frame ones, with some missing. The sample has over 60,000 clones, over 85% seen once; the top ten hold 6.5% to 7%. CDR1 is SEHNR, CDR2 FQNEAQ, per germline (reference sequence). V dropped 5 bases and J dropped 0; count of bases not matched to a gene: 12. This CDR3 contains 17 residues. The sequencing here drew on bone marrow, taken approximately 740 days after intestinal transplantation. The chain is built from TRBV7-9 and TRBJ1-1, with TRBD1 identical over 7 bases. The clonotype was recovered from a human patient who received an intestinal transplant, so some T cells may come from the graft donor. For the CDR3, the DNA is TGTGCCAGCAGCCCTAGGGGGACAGCTGGGATGAACACTGAAGCTTTCTTT. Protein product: CASSPRGTAGMNTEAFF.